The 12 T cell receptor beta chains below all came from one sample that was sequenced in a study of blood T cell repertoires in COVID-19. The protocol was immunoSEQ multiplex PCR, while the TCRdb copy is restricted to in-frame clones and leaves out a portion. The sample lists around 200,000 clones; 88% were seen once. What was sequenced was peripheral blood. All receptors derive from a man between 18 and 35 years old with active or convalescent COVID-19.

The chain's CDR3 is CASSLTWTGVTVTGELFF. CDR3 nucleotide sequence: TGTGCCAGCAGCTTAACTTGGACAGGGGTGACCGTCACCGGGGAGCTGTTTTTT. This chain joins TRBV7-8 and TRBJ2-2; 9 bases align to TRBD1. Germline loops: CDR1 SGHVS, CDR2 FQNEAQ. V lost 2 bases and J lost 4; bases outside the gene matches: 11. CDR3 length: 18 residues.

The chain links TRBV30 to TRBJ2-3; 14 nucleotides agree with TRBD2. Germline-derived CDR1 and CDR2 are GTSNPN and SVGIG (reference sequence). Losses at the gene ends were 3 bases for V and 3 bases for J; bases not matched to a gene: 5. This CDR3 has 16 amino acids. The CDR3 DNA sequence: TGTGCCTGGAGCGCGGGACTAGCGGGAGAAACAGATACGCAGTATTTT. Amino acid sequence: CAWSAGLAGETDTQYF.

CDR3 loop: CASSLVADIQETQYF. CDR3 nucleotides: TGTGCCAGCAGCTTAGTGGCGGACATCCAAGAGACCCAGTACTTC. V usage is TRBV7-2 and J usage is TRBJ2-5; tentative D call: TRBD1 (5 bases). The V and J ends lost 1 base and 1 base respectively, with 10 bases between them. The CDR3 extends over 15 amino acids. Per germline, CDR1 SGHTA and CDR2 FQGNSA. The full variable domain, in which reference TRBV7-2 and TRBJ2-5 provide the parts outside the CDR3, is GAGVSQSPSNKVTEKGKDVELRCDPISGHTALYWYRQSLGQGLEFLIYFQGNSAPDKSGLPSDRFSAERTGGSVSTLTIQRTQQEDSAVYLCASSLVADIQETQYFGPGTRLLVL.

The chain carries TRBV6-1 and TRBJ2-7, with D possibly being TRBD2 (6 bases). The CDR3 covers 15 residues. Trimming took off 0 bases at V and 0 bases at J, with 9 bases between the two ends. Germline V lookup: CDR1 MNHNS, CDR2 SASEGT. The CDR3 bases are TGTGCCAGCAGTGAAGCGTTTAGCGGCTCCTACGAGCAGTACTTC. Translated: CASSEAFSGSYEQYF.

The chain couples TRBV3-1 (or the pseudogene TRBV3-2) to TRBJ2-3; 11 nucleotides agree with TRBD2. The CDR3 totals 16 residues. J gave up 5 bases and V 5 bases, and 9 bases lay outside the gene matches. Germline loops: CDR1 LGHDT, CDR2 YNNKEL (reference sequence). CDR3 DNA sequence: TGTGCCAGCAGCTCCGGGACTAGCGGTGTTTTAGATACGCAGTATTTT. This encodes CASSSGTSGVLDTQYF.

The V and J genes are TRBV9 and TRBJ1-2; 9 bases agree with TRBD1. The CDR3 length is 15 residues. The V gene's germline CDR1 is SGDLS and CDR2 YYNGEE. Germline trimming cut 0 bases from V and 4 bases from J; bases unmatched to any gene: 4. DNA of the CDR3: TGTGCCAGCAGCGTAGCTGTGACAGGGGGCTATGGCTACACCTTC. It translates to CASSVAVTGGYGYTF.

This chain links TRBV18 with TRBJ1-6, with D possibly being TRBD1 (6 bases). The length of the CDR3 is 16 residues. V gave up 3 bases and J gave up 7 bases, with 16 bases separating them. In germline, CDR1 is KGHSH, CDR2 LQKENI. In nucleotides, the CDR3 is TGTGCCAGCTCACCGGATCCAGGGGAAAGAAATTCACCCCTCCACTTT. Its protein product is CASSPDPGERNSPLHF.

The chain has TRBV24-1 and TRBJ2-1, with 7 bases lining up with TRBD2. The germline V gene has CDR1 KGHDR and CDR2 SFDVKD. V trimming: 5 bases; J trimming: 5 bases; junction bases outside the gene matches: 11. The CDR3 is made up of 16 amino acids. CDR3 loop: CATSGLSSGVNNEQFF. In DNA form, the CDR3 reads TGTGCCACCAGTGGCCTTTCTAGCGGTGTCAACAATGAGCAGTTCTTC.

The rearrangement uses TRBV14 and TRBJ1-4, with D unresolved. This CDR3 is built from 15 residues. Germline V gives CDR1 SGHDN, CDR2 FVKESK. Trimming cost V 2 bases and J 3 bases, with 10 bases left between them. In DNA form, the CDR3 reads TGTGCCAGCAGCCAACGTACAGCTTCTAATGAAAAACTGTTTTTT. This gives the protein CASSQRTASNEKLFF.

The chain couples TRBV19 to TRBJ1-5, with a possible D match to TRBD1 (5 bases). The CDR3 extends over 14 amino acids. The ends were cut back, 8 bases at V and 4 bases at J, with 15 bases in the middle. The V gene's germline CDR1 is LNHDA and CDR2 SQIVND (reference sequence). The DNA of the CDR3 is TGTGCCAGTGATAACAGGAGAACTAATCAGCCCCAGCATTTT. Protein sequence: CASDNRRTNQPQHF.

The chain is built from TRBV30 and TRBJ2-7; D is possibly TRBD2 (5 bases). This CDR3 contains 14 residues. The germline V gene has CDR1 GTSNPN and CDR2 SVGIG (reference sequence). The V end lost 0 bases, the J end lost 5 bases, and 14 bases lay between the germline ends. CDR3 nucleotide sequence: TGTGCCTGGAGTGTCCCCGGAGGATGGAACGAGCAGTACTTC. Translation gives CAWSVPGGWNEQYF. The whole variable domain, remainder taken from reference TRBV30 and TRBJ2-7, is SQTIHQWPATLVQPVGSPLSLECTVEGTSNPNLYWYRQAAGRGLQLLFYSVGIGQISSEVPQNLSASRPQDRQFILSSKKLLLSDSGFYLCAWSVPGGWNEQYFGPGTRLTVT.

The V call is TRBV7-9, the J call TRBJ1-2; TRBD1 matches at 8 bases. Trimming cost V 5 bases and J 7 bases; bases outside gene matches: 12. There are 15 residues in the CDR3. Germline V lookup: CDR1 SEHNR, CDR2 FQNEAQ (reference sequence). CDR3 loop: CASSPKWAGGGGYTF. The CDR3, as DNA: TGTGCCAGCAGCCCCAAGTGGGCAGGGGGCGGTGGCTACACCTTC.